This TCR beta chain was sequenced for a study of T cells in Graves' hyperthyroidism and ophthalmopathy. Findings and caveats of the study: In the analysis, a 13 V-J model separated ophthalmopathy from stable hyperthyroidism.

Amplified TCR beta CDR3 regions derived from RNA transcripts. A first-round RT-PCR of the TCR CDR3 used the HTBI primer set. MiXCR, run by TCRdb on the multiplex PCR reads, gives a single entry per CDR3 protein. The data contain hundreds of thousands of distinct CDR3 sequences, about two fifths of them seen just once; the ten biggest clones take up approximately 8.7%. Those patients with uncontrolled infection, other autoimmune disease, pregnancy or lactation were excluded. Clinical symptoms, serum thyroxine and TRAb, thyroid ultrasound and orbital computed tomography together formed the diagnostic basis. As to this clonotype: Antigen: not known.

From germline, CDR1 is SGHDN and CDR2 FVKESK. With 3 bases clipped from V and 3 bases from J, the junction kept 9 bases outside the gene matches. The CDR3 consists of 17 residues. This chain uses TRBV14 with TRBJ1-3; 9 bases are shared with TRBD1. Material: blood. The receptor comes from a man between 18 and 35 years old with Graves' hyperthyroidism. This CDR3 reads CASSHILGTGLGNTIYF. DNA for the CDR3: TGTGCCAGCAGCCACATCCTCGGGACAGGGCTTGGAAACACCATATATTTT.